Presented here are 10 T cell receptor beta chains from one specimen sequenced in a study of regulatory T cells in long-lasting Graves disease. To make TCR beta libraries, researchers used iRepertoire HTBI primers and Arm-PCR of CDR3 regions. MiXCR, applied by TCRdb to the multiplex PCR reads, yields one record per CDR3 protein. The table includes some 350,000 distinct CDR3 sequences, roughly 17% detected once. The time point is: newly diagnosed GD, antithyroid drugs for less than 3 months. Extracted RNA from PBMCs served as the source of the TCR library. This sample also appeared in a second study, on T cells in Graves' hyperthyroidism and ophthalmopathy.

The sequenced sample was peripheral blood mononuclear cells (PBMCs), obtained at new diagnosis, from a patient treated with antithyroid drugs. The receptors here all came from a woman aged 18 to 35 with Graves disease.

This clonotype was seen at least ten times. This rearrangement joins TRBV20-1 to TRBJ2-1; tentative D call: TRBD2 (5 bases). CDR1 DFQATT and CDR2 SNEGSKA come from the germline V gene (reference sequence). Trimming pared 6 bases from V and 0 bases from J, leaving 15 bases between. The CDR3 spans 15 residues. The CDR3 DNA follows: TGCAGTGCAACCCAAGCGGACGTCTCCTACAATGAGCAGTTCTTC. It encodes CSATQADVSYNEQFF.

This clonotype was counted ten times or more. The chain is built from TRBV30 and TRBJ2-5; D is ambiguous. Germline V gives CDR1 GTSNPN, CDR2 SVGIG (reference sequence). CDR3 length: 11 residues. Trimming left V 8 bases short and J 4 bases short, with 11 bases between. The CDR3 region is CAGYLRETQYF. The CDR3 DNA sequence: TGTGCCGGCTACCTTCGAGAGACCCAGTACTTC.

This clonotype was seen only a few times. CDR3: CASSYGAGRPYNEQFF. DNA for the CDR3: TGTGCCAGCAGTTACGGAGCGGGGCGTCCCTACAATGAGCAGTTCTTC. This chain uses TRBV6-5 with TRBJ2-1, with 7 bases matching TRBD2. Looked up from germline, CDR1 is MNHEY and CDR2 is SVGAGI. V shed 2 bases and J 2 bases; nucleotides not matched to a gene: 6. The CDR3 spans 16 residues.

This clonotype was seen ten or more times. The CDR3 nucleotides read TGTGCCAGCAGCCAAGAGGCGGCGAGGACCGAAGCTTTCTTT. Protein product: CASSQEAARTEAFF. The chain combines TRBV3-1 with TRBJ1-1; D remains unclear. CDR1 LGHDT and CDR2 YNNKEL come from the germline V gene (reference sequence). The germline V and J ends were trimmed by 0 bases and 8 bases, with 13 bases remaining between them. CDR3 length equals 14 residues.

The V and J genes are TRBV20-1 and TRBJ1-1, with 7 bases identical to TRBD1. The CDR3 sequence is 14 residues long. Germline V lookup: CDR1 DFQATT, CDR2 SNEGSKA (reference sequence). Trimming cost V 0 bases and J 1 base; bases outside gene matches: 2. CDR3 bases: TGCAGTGCTAGAGATGGGGACAGGAACACTGAAGCTTTCTTT. Protein: CSARDGDRNTEAFF.

This clonotype occurred many times. The chain couples TRBV3-1 to TRBJ2-7; possible D gene TRBD1, 6 bases. The CDR3 has 14 residues. V lost 5 bases and J 6 bases, leaving 17 bases between the germline ends. Germline V gene sequence: CDR1 LGHDT, CDR2 YNNKEL (reference sequence). The CDR3 loop is CASSSRRTAIEQYF. CDR3 in DNA: TGTGCCAGCAGCTCTCGTCGGACAGCGATCGAGCAGTACTTC.

This clonotype was counted at least ten times. V usage is TRBV9 and J usage is TRBJ1-1, with TRBD1 as a possible D gene (5 bases). V gave up 0 bases and J gave up 6 bases, with 15 bases separating them. The CDR3 extends over 15 amino acids. The V gene's germline CDR1 is SGDLS and CDR2 YYNGEE. CDR3 nucleotide sequence: TGTGCCAGCAGCGTAGGTAGGGACGGAGAGCCTGAAGCTTTCTTT. It codes for CASSVGRDGEPEAFF.

Remarks on this clonotype: One base away lies a much larger clone, so this may be a sequencing read error. The chain is built from TRBV11-1 and TRBJ2-7, with 9 bases lining up with TRBD2. The CDR3 runs to 17 residues. Germline values: CDR1 SGHAT, CDR2 FQDESV (reference sequence). Losses at the gene ends were 8 bases for V and 6 bases for J; bases not matched to a gene: 20. The CDR3 bases are TGTGCCAGCGGCTCGCGGGGGCTAGCGGGAAGCAAAGGCGAGCAGTACTTC. This gives the protein CASGSRGLAGSKGEQYF.

V is TRBV6-1 and J is TRBJ1-2, with D possibly TRBD1 on 5 matching bases. The CDR3 sequence is 17 residues long. V was clipped by 5 bases and J by 3 bases, with 22 bases between them. Germline-derived CDR1 and CDR2 are MNHNS and SASEGT. This chain's CDR3 is CASSQREGSPLHYGYTF. DNA of the CDR3: TGTGCCAGCAGTCAGAGGGAGGGGAGCCCCCTTCACTATGGCTACACCTTC.

The sample holds a few counts of this clonotype. This may arise from a read error, as a much more abundant clone is one base away. This sequence joins TRBV5-1 and TRBJ1-5; D ambiguous. Germline V gene data show CDR1 as SGHRS and CDR2 as YFSETQ. The V gene lost 0 bases and the J gene lost 0 bases, with 7 bases spanning the gap. There are 15 residues in the CDR3. The CDR3 DNA reads as TGCGCCAGCAGCTTGGAGGGCGATAGCAATCAGCCCCAGCATTTT. Translated: CASSLEGDSNQPQHF.